This T cell receptor beta chain appears in the sequencing data of a study of lymphopenia after photon versus proton radiotherapy. Study conclusions and caveats: Authors raise, but do not show, better survival with proton therapy.

Note on this clone: What it binds is not known.

Some clones are missing from TCRdb's copy, which holds only in-frame ones; the method was immunoSEQ multiplex PCR. Among fewer than 45,000 clones, 85% to 90% were seen once, and the ten largest hold approximately 10%. Germline V gene lookup returns CDR1 SGHNT and CDR2 YYREEE (reference sequence). The CDR3 extends over 15 amino acids. J lost 5 bases, V lost 4 bases, and 8 bases had no gene match. This TCR was sampled from a woman aged 65 to 85 with pancreatic cancer. Some clones in this sample may be carry-over from other donors' samples. The material was peripheral blood, obtained from a patient treated with proton-based radiotherapy. V usage is TRBV5-4 and J usage is TRBJ2-1; 8 bases are shared with TRBD1. CDR3 nucleotides: TGTGCCAGCAGCCAAATCCAGGGGGCGGACAATGAGCAGTTCTTC. Translating it yields CASSQIQGADNEQFF.